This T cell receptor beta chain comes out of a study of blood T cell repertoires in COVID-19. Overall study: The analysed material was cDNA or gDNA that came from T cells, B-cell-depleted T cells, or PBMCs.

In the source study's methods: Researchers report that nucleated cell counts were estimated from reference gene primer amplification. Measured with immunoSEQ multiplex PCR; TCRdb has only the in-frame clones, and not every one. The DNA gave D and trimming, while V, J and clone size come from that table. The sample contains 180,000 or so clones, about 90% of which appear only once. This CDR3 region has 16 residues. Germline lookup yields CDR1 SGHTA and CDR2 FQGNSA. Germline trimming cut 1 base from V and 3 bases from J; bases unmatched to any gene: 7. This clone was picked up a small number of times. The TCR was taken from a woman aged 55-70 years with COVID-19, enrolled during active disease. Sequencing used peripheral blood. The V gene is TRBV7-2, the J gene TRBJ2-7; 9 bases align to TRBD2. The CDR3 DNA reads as TGTGCCAGCAGCTTAGGTCGACTAGCGGCCAACTACGAGCAGTACTTC. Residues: CASSLGRLAANYEQYF.